This passage covers 14 T cell receptor beta chains from one sample sequenced in a study of T cell responses to AZD1222 COVID-19 vaccine. TCRdb keeps only in-frame clones here, not all; method: immunoSEQ multiplex PCR. The table lists almost 95,000 clones, 85% of them singletons, with 4.5% in the top ten. This material consisted of peripheral blood, taken 28 days after the second AZD1222 dose. Every receptor here comes from an adult who received the AZD1222 COVID-19 vaccine.

The chain links TRBV9 to TRBJ2-1; D gene uncertain. The CDR3 runs to 16 residues. Germline values: CDR1 SGDLS, CDR2 YYNGEE. V was cut by 2 bases and J by 0 bases, with 12 bases left in between. The CDR3 sequence: CASSVGPPSSYNEQFF. The CDR3 nucleotides are TGTGCCAGCAGCGTCGGCCCCCCATCCTCCTACAATGAGCAGTTCTTC.

The chain links TRBV28 to TRBJ2-7, with TRBD1 identical over 9 bases. With 7 bases clipped from V and 3 bases from J, the junction kept 4 bases outside the gene matches. Per the germline V gene, CDR1 is MDHEN and CDR2 is SYDVKM. The CDR3 contains 13 residues. CDR3 sequence (DNA): TGTGCCAGCAATCCGGGACAGGGCTACGAGCAGTACTTC. Encoded protein: CASNPGQGYEQYF.

The CDR3 bases are TGTGCCAGCAGGGACCGCGGGGGGGAAGAGACCCAGTACTTC. This codes for CASRDRGGEETQYF. V and J are TRBV2 and TRBJ2-5, with 9 bases fitting TRBD2. The CDR3 spans 14 residues. Per the germline V gene, CDR1 is SNHLY and CDR2 is FYNNEI. V gave up 6 bases and J gave up 3 bases; unmatched junction bases: 5.

This clone was seen once. The V and J genes are TRBV28 and TRBJ2-7; 9 nucleotides agree with TRBD1. With V trimmed by 8 bases and J by 7 bases, 9 bases remained unmatched. The CDR3 spans 13 residues. Germline V gene sequence: CDR1 MDHEN, CDR2 SYDVKM. CDR3 protein: CASLDRGAREQYF. In DNA, the CDR3 is TGTGCCAGCCTAGACAGGGGGGCTCGGGAGCAGTACTTC.

This clone was recorded a few times. V and J are TRBV4-1 and TRBJ2-7; 7 nucleotides line up with TRBD1. The CDR3 extends over 14 amino acids. Germline V CDR1 and CDR2: MGHRA, YSYEKL. V gave up 2 bases and J gave up 3 bases; unmatched junction bases: 4. The CDR3 loop reads CASSQPGQNYEQYF. The CDR3 DNA sequence: TGCGCCAGCAGCCAACCGGGACAGAACTACGAGCAGTACTTC.

This rearrangement joins TRBV13 to TRBJ2-7, with D maybe TRBD1 (5 bases). The CDR3 spans 15 residues. Germline V CDR1 and CDR2: PRHDT, FYEKMQ (reference sequence). Deletions cut 5 bases from V and 0 bases from J, with 14 bases between. The CDR3 DNA follows: TGTGCCAGCAGCAACCGACAGAAATCCTCCTACGAGCAGTACTTC. It translates to CASSNRQKSSYEQYF.

This clone was counted a single time. The rearrangement uses TRBV2 and TRBJ2-3; 11 bases map to TRBD2. This CDR3 contains 18 residues. Trimming took 3 bases from V and 5 from J; bases not matched to a gene: 13. In germline, CDR1 is SNHLY, CDR2 FYNNEI. The CDR3 is CASSDHRPLAGVLDTQYF. As DNA, the CDR3 is TGTGCCAGCAGTGACCATCGTCCACTAGCGGGAGTTTTAGATACGCAGTATTTT.

This clone was seen a handful of times. The rearrangement joins TRBV18 to TRBJ2-3, with 14 bases aligning to TRBD2. Per the germline V gene, CDR1 is KGHSH and CDR2 is LQKENI. V trimming: 6 bases; J trimming: 4 bases; junction bases outside the gene matches: 9. The CDR3 is 17 residues long. The DNA of the CDR3 is TGTGCCAGCTCCGGGACTAGCGGGAGTCTGGGCCCAGATACGCAGTATTTT. It is translated as CASSGTSGSLGPDTQYF.

This clone was found once. CDR3: CASSETGAPNTEAFF. CDR3 nucleotides: TGCGCCAGCAGTGAGACCGGGGCGCCGAACACTGAAGCTTTCTTT. V is TRBV10-2 and J is TRBJ1-1; maybe TRBD1 (5 bases). Trimming left V 2 bases short and J 1 base short, with 11 bases between. Germline values: CDR1 WSHSY, CDR2 SAAADI. The CDR3 covers 15 residues.

The chain couples TRBV12-5 to TRBJ1-5; D remains ambiguous. The ends were cut back, 8 bases at V and 0 bases at J, with 11 bases in the middle. The germline CDR1 and CDR2 sequences are LGHNT and FRNRAP. CDR3 length: 14 amino acids. CDR3 sequence (DNA): TGTGCTAGTCGCCCGGCAGGTAGCAATCAGCCCCAGCATTTT. This translates into CASRPAGSNQPQHF.

The gene calls are TRBV7-2 and TRBJ1-2; weak D call: TRBD1 (6 bases). The CDR3 totals 15 residues. Per the germline V gene, CDR1 is SGHTA and CDR2 is FQGNSA. The V gene lost 1 base and the J gene lost 4 bases, with 13 bases spanning the gap. The CDR3: CASSLGRGEVYGYTF. CDR3 coding DNA: TGTGCCAGCAGCTTAGGGAGGGGGGAGGTCTATGGCTACACCTTC.

The V gene is TRBV19, the J gene TRBJ1-5; D gene unclear. V lost 2 bases and J 3 bases, leaving 8 bases between the germline ends. This CDR3 is 14 amino acids long. CDR1 and CDR2 (germline): LNHDA, SQIVND (reference sequence). CDR3 region: CASSIWAVNQPQHF. Written as DNA, the CDR3 is TGTGCCAGTAGTATATGGGCAGTCAATCAGCCCCAGCATTTT.

The V and J genes are TRBV2 and TRBJ1-5; possible D gene TRBD1, 6 bases. V dropped 6 bases and J dropped 4 bases, with 13 bases sitting between them. CDR3 length: 14 amino acids. CDR1 is SNHLY and CDR2 is FYNNEI in the germline V gene. The CDR3 DNA sequence: TGTGCCAGCAGACTGGGGCAGGGGAATCAGCCCCAGCATTTT. Translated, it gives CASRLGQGNQPQHF.

This clone was seen a few times. The rearrangement uses TRBV5-5 and TRBJ1-4, with D uncertain. The length of the CDR3 is 14 residues. V lost 7 bases, J lost 5 bases, and 15 bases lay in between. Per germline, CDR1 SGHKS and CDR2 YYEKEE (reference sequence). In nucleotides, the CDR3 is TGTGCCAGCCAGATTACGGGCCTCAATGAAAAACTGTTTTTT. Amino acid sequence: CASQITGLNEKLFF.